This record concerns one T cell receptor beta chain sequence. This could be a read error, since a much larger clone is one nucleotide away. Alongside a J-beta primer mix, a sample-barcoded 5' primer served in a second PCR lasting roughly 7 to 12 cycles. TCRdb passed the 5' RACE reads through MiXCR, listing each CDR3 protein once. The table lists about 590,000 distinct CDR3 sequences, less than 35% of them singletons. This entry comes from a study of blood T cells in healthy people across ages. The V gene's germline CDR1 is SSHAT and CDR2 FNYEAQ (reference sequence). The CDR3 is 14 amino acids. This chain joins TRBV7-7 and TRBJ2-7; TRBD1 agrees at 8 bases. The TCR sequence derives from a woman of 80 years or more in good health. What was sequenced was blood. CDR3 sequence: CASGLDRTGSEQYF. In DNA, the CDR3 is TGTGCTAGCGGCTTAGACAGGACAGGGAGCGAGCAGTACTTC.